This TCR beta chain originates from a study of cytomegalovirus exposure and HLA in healthy donors. Study findings and constraints: DRB1 showed the most TCR associations and HLA-C the fewest in a later analysis, as rates varied by HLA locus. In a later analysis, at a false discovery rate of 0.05, about 17,000 TCR beta sequences matched HLA alleles.

PCR amplification relied on 60 Vbeta primers (plus 13 Jbeta primers). The repertoire was sequenced with immunoSEQ multiplex PCR; TCRdb's copy has only in-frame clones and lacks some. The sample lists about 95,000 clones, about four fifths occurring once. Germline loops: CDR1 MNHNY, CDR2 SVGAGI (reference sequence). V was trimmed by 2 bases and J by 7 bases, leaving 18 bases between them. This CDR3 contains 16 residues. On this clone itself: The target antigen is unknown.

The chain links TRBV6-6 to TRBJ2-1; D is perhaps TRBD2 (6 bases). This clonotype originated in a woman aged 35 to 49 in good health and CMV-seronegative. Input material: PBMCs. The CDR3 nucleotides are TGTGCCAGCAGTTACGCCGGGGGTATTCTGGGAAATGAGCAGTTCTTC. This gives the protein CASSYAGGILGNEQFF.